These 16 T cell receptor beta chains came from one sample sequenced in a study of cytotoxic CD8 clonotypes in ibrutinib-treated CLL (dated by TCRdb to 2020 to 2022). The time point tag for this specimen amounts to: 20 to 25 months on ibrutinib. The receptor library was made with the immunoSEQ multiplex PCR assay. In its TCRdb copy, this immuneACCESS table keeps in-frame sequences only and misses some clones. Where compared with another copy, unresolved V genes explain less than half of these, and the others have no known cause. The sample table records 190,000 or so clones; approximately 72% of these occur just once. 10% to 15% of the sample comes from the top ten. The sample here was PBMCs, taken after 24 months of ibrutinib treatment. These receptors all come from a human donor with chronic lymphocytic leukemia.

The chain recombines TRBV4-2 with TRBJ1-2; TRBD1 is a possible D gene (5 bases). The germline V and J ends were trimmed by 0 bases and 7 bases, with 15 bases remaining between them. The CDR3 runs 15 residues. Looked up from germline, CDR1 is LGHNA and CDR2 is YNFKEQ. The CDR3 is CASSQDKSGLGGYTF. CDR3 nucleotide sequence: TGTGCCAGCAGCCAAGATAAGTCAGGGTTGGGTGGCTACACCTTC.

The CDR3 sequence is CASSYSKARNHEQYF. The DNA of the CDR3 is TGTGCCAGCAGTTACTCGAAGGCTAGGAACCACGAGCAGTACTTC. The chain combines TRBV6-5 with TRBJ2-7; no reliable D call. Trimming pared 0 bases from V and 5 bases from J, leaving 14 bases between. This CDR3 is built from 15 residues. The germline CDR1 and CDR2 sequences are MNHEY and SVGAGI.

The CDR3 nucleotides are TGTGCCAGCAGTTACCAACTCGATCAGCCCCAGCATTTT. This codes for CASSYQLDQPQHF. The J gene is TRBJ1-5, the V gene TRBV6-6; D ambiguous. The ends were cut back, 2 bases at V and 5 bases at J, with 7 bases in the middle. Germline CDR1 is MNHNY and CDR2 is SVGAGI (reference sequence). The CDR3 spans 13 residues.

The chain's CDR3 is CASSKTSGGTDTQYF. CDR3 bases: TGTGCCAGCAGCAAGACTAGCGGGGGCACAGATACGCAGTATTTT. This sequence joins TRBV5-4 and TRBJ2-3, with 11 positions matching TRBD2. The CDR3 consists of 15 residues. V lost 4 bases, J lost 1 base, and 2 bases stayed unmatched. CDR1 and CDR2 (germline): SGHNT, YYREEE (reference sequence).

This clone is a singleton in its sample. This chain uses TRBV6-5 with TRBJ2-2, with 9 bases identical to TRBD1. The CDR3 runs to 14 residues. From germline, CDR1 is MNHEY and CDR2 SVGAGI. V gave up 7 bases and J gave up 4 bases; unmatched junction bases: 4. CDR3: CASTTGGGTGELFF. The CDR3 DNA reads TGTGCCAGCACCACAGGGGGCGGCACCGGGGAGCTGTTTTTT.

The chain has TRBV30 and TRBJ2-5; 7 positions agree with TRBD2. Per the germline V gene, CDR1 is GTSNPN and CDR2 is SVGIG (reference sequence). The CDR3 has 19 residues. Trimming removed 0 bases from V and 5 bases from J; junction bases left unmatched: 21. CDR3 in DNA: TGTGCCTGGAGTGTACGGTGGCGGGAGTTTGTGGAGTCCGGGGAGACCCAGTACTTC. It is translated as CAWSVRWREFVESGETQYF.

This clone was seen a few times. V gene TRBV6-5 combines with J gene TRBJ1-1, with D unresolved. The CDR3 loop spans 15 amino acids. CDR1 MNHEY and CDR2 SVGAGI come from the germline V gene. Trimming pared 0 bases from V and 4 bases from J, leaving 12 bases between. CDR3 sequence: CASSYSRFVATEAFF. The CDR3 DNA is TGTGCCAGCAGTTACTCTCGTTTCGTTGCCACTGAAGCTTTCTTT.

V gene TRBV5-4 combines with J gene TRBJ1-1; no definite D call. The germline CDR1 and CDR2 sequences are SGHNT and YYREEE (reference sequence). V gave up 0 bases and J gave up 2 bases, with 8 bases separating them. The CDR3 length is 14 residues. CDR3 nucleotides: TGTGCCAGCAGCTTGGACGGACTAAACACTGAAGCTTTCTTT. Translation gives CASSLDGLNTEAFF.

The chain links TRBV6-5 to TRBJ1-2; unclear D gene. Germline V gene sequence: CDR1 MNHEY, CDR2 SVGAGI. The ends were cut back, 2 bases at V and 1 base at J, with 5 bases in the middle. This CDR3 contains 13 residues. CDR3 region: CASSYHNNYGYTF. The CDR3 DNA follows: TGTGCCAGCAGTTACCACAATAACTATGGCTACACCTTC.

This chain connects TRBV5-4 to TRBJ2-7; TRBD2 aligns across 10 bases. V lost 2 bases to trimming and J lost 4 bases; unmatched junction nucleotides: 9. The CDR3 is 16 amino acids. Germline CDR1 reads SGHNT; CDR2 reads YYREEE (reference sequence). CDR3 residues: CASSFLGTSERYEQYF. The CDR3 nucleotides read TGTGCCAGCAGCTTTCTCGGGACTAGCGAACGGTACGAGCAGTACTTC. Based on the CDR3 plus reference TRBV5-4 and TRBJ2-7, the full variable domain is ETGVTQSPTHLIKTRGQQVTLRCSSQSGHNTVSWYQQALGQGPQFIFQYYREEENGRGNFPPRFSGLQFPNYSSELNVNALELDDSALYLCASSFLGTSERYEQYFGPGTRLTVT.

V usage is TRBV7-9 and J usage is TRBJ2-3; 7 bases agree with TRBD1. The CDR3 is 16 amino acids. Germline V lookup: CDR1 SEHNR, CDR2 FQNEAQ (reference sequence). Trimming took 1 base from V and 5 from J; bases not matched to a gene: 9. The CDR3 DNA reads TGTGCCAGCAGCTTAGTTGCAGGGGGAGTGGGAGATACGCAGTATTTT. This translates into CASSLVAGGVGDTQYF.

This clone was seen a single time. The chain joins TRBV5-8 to TRBJ1-1; D ambiguous. CDR1 and CDR2 (germline): SGHTS, YDEGEE. The CDR3 covers 9 residues. Trimming removed 4 bases at V and 11 bases at J, with 6 bases between. The CDR3: CASSLKAFF. CDR3 in DNA: TGTGCCAGCAGCCTGAAGGCTTTCTTT.

This clone turned up a few times. The junction departs from the called germline gene at one end, perhaps through a read error. CDR3 residues: CASSPGSGTPKLF. As DNA, the CDR3 is TGTGCCAGCTCACCAGGAAGCGGGACTCCGAAACTTTTT. The V and J genes are TRBV18 and TRBJ2-3, with 7 bases fitting TRBD2. The CDR3 is made up of 13 amino acids. Germline loops: CDR1 KGHSH, CDR2 LQKENI.

V and J are TRBV6-1 and TRBJ1-5, with D maybe TRBD1 (6 bases). V lost 6 bases and J 2 bases, leaving 14 bases between the germline ends. The germline gives CDR1 MNHNS, CDR2 SASEGT. There are 15 residues in the CDR3. The CDR3, as DNA: TGTGCCAGCAGGGCCCCGGCAGGGGGCAATCAGCCCCAGCATTTT. Encoded protein: CASRAPAGGNQPQHF.

CDR3 amino acids: CASSRRSGSRDNEQFF. DNA of the CDR3: TGTGCCAGCAGCCGTCGTAGCGGGAGTCGGGACAATGAGCAGTTCTTC. This rearrangement joins TRBV11-2 to TRBJ2-1; the match to TRBD2 covers 9 bases. The CDR3 loop spans 16 amino acids. V was pared by 5 bases and J by 5 bases, with 10 bases of the junction left unmatched. The germline CDR1 and CDR2 sequences are SGHAT and FQNNGV.

The chain employs TRBV18 and TRBJ1-4; tentatively, D is TRBD1 (5 bases). The CDR3 contains 15 residues. V dropped 4 bases and J dropped 0 bases, with 9 bases sitting between them. The germline V gene has CDR1 KGHSH and CDR2 LQKENI. This CDR3 is CASSRTRATNEKLFF. The CDR3 nucleotides are TGTGCCAGCTCACGGACAAGGGCAACTAATGAAAAACTGTTTTTT.